The 27 T cell receptor beta chains below come from one sample, sequenced in a study of blood T cell repertoires in COVID-19. Repertoires were generated with immunoSEQ multiplex PCR, while TCRdb's copy carries only in-frame clones and drops some. This table holds about 140,000 clones, approximately 80% found once. The material sequenced was PBMCs or T cells enriched from blood (not recorded which). The receptors originated from a woman aged 40 to 50 who had recovered from COVID-19.

This chain uses TRBV28 with TRBJ2-7; 9 bases fit TRBD2. The CDR3 spans 15 residues. Trimming at V came to 6 bases and at J to 2 bases, leaving 8 bases not matched to a gene. Germline lookup yields CDR1 MDHEN and CDR2 SYDVKM. This CDR3 is CASSDWTSETYEQYF. CDR3 sequence (DNA): TGTGCCAGCAGCGACTGGACTAGCGAGACCTACGAGCAGTACTTC.

This chain links TRBV6-5 with TRBJ1-1; the D is unclear. The germline gives CDR1 MNHEY, CDR2 SVGAGI. The CDR3 sequence is 13 residues long. Between the trimmed V and J ends, which lost 6 bases and 0 bases, there was a span of 8 bases. The CDR3 is CASSLIMNTEAFF. CDR3 bases: TGTGCCAGCAGCTTAATAATGAACACTGAAGCTTTCTTT.

This chain uses TRBV6-2 or TRBV6-3 with TRBJ2-2, with TRBD2 as a possible D gene (6 bases). V shed 5 bases and J shed 4 bases, with 20 bases lying between them. The CDR3 consists of 17 residues. Germline V lookup: CDR1 MNHEY, CDR2 SVGEGT. The CDR3 DNA reads as TGTGCCAGCAGTCAACTGGGACTCTTACGGGGCACCGGGGAGCTGTTTTTT. Translated: CASSQLGLLRGTGELFF.

Only one count was recorded for this clone. The CDR3: CASSLEREKGGELFF. The CDR3 region has the DNA TGTGCCAGCAGCCTCGAGCGGGAGAAGGGCGGGGAGCTGTTTTTT. The chain has TRBV6-5 and TRBJ2-2, with 8 bases lining up with TRBD2. Germline V lookup: CDR1 MNHEY, CDR2 SVGAGI. The CDR3 loop spans 15 amino acids. V lost 6 bases and J lost 7; bases outside the gene matches: 10.

This chain links TRBV4-1 with TRBJ1-1; 8 bases are shared with TRBD1. V gave up 1 base and J gave up 0 bases; unmatched junction bases: 7. CDR1 is MGHRA, CDR2 YSYEKL, per germline. The CDR3 loop spans 17 amino acids. The CDR3 DNA follows: TGCGCCAGCAGCCAAGTTTATGGGACAGGAATGAACACTGAAGCTTTCTTT. The encoded protein is CASSQVYGTGMNTEAFF.

The chain couples TRBV6-1 to TRBJ2-2; D is undetermined. The CDR3 consists of 13 residues. The germline CDR1 and CDR2 sequences are MNHNS and SASEGT. Trimming left V 3 bases short and J 7 bases short, with 9 bases between. This CDR3 reads CASSEQVIGELFF. In DNA, the CDR3 is TGTGCCAGCAGTGAGCAGGTTATCGGGGAGCTGTTTTTT.

The chain is built from TRBV12-3 or TRBV12-4 and TRBJ1-1; D gene unclear. V lost 3 bases, J lost 2 bases, and 7 bases lay in between. The CDR3 has 13 residues. DNA of the CDR3: TGTGCCAGCAGTTTGCGAGCAAACACTGAAGCTTTCTTT. It translates to CASSLRANTEAFF.

The chain uses TRBV5-8 and TRBJ1-5; 9 nucleotides line up with TRBD1. Germline V gene data show CDR1 as SGHTS and CDR2 as YDEGEE. This CDR3 has 17 amino acids. Trimming took 3 bases from V and 7 from J; bases not matched to a gene: 14. The CDR3 sequence is CASSSGQGVLVGQPQHF. The CDR3 DNA follows: TGTGCCAGCAGCTCGGGACAGGGAGTTTTAGTTGGCCAGCCCCAGCATTTT.

The V and J genes are TRBV13 and TRBJ1-6; 11 nucleotides agree with TRBD1. The CDR3 loop spans 15 amino acids. The germline V gene has CDR1 PRHDT and CDR2 FYEKMQ (reference sequence). V was pared by 5 bases and J by 6 bases, with 3 bases of the junction left unmatched. The CDR3 sequence: CASSDGTGGNSPLHF. The DNA for the CDR3 is TGTGCCAGCAGCGATGGGACAGGGGGTAATTCACCCCTCCACTTT. Looking up the rest from reference TRBV13 and TRBJ1-6 gives the full variable domain: AAGVIQSPRHLIKEKRETATLKCYPIPRHDTVYWYQQGPGQDPQFLISFYEKMQSDKGSIPDRFSAQQFSDYHSELNMSSLELGDSALYFCASSDGTGGNSPLHFGNGTRLTVT.

This clone has a single count. The chain is built from TRBV5-1 and TRBJ2-7, with 8 bases lining up with TRBD2. J was trimmed by 3 bases and V by 3 bases; bases with no gene match: 5. The length of the CDR3 is 14 residues. Germline V gene lookup returns CDR1 SGHRS and CDR2 YFSETQ. The CDR3, as DNA: TGCGCCAGCAGCTCCGGGACTAGGGGCTACGAGCAGTACTTC. Its protein product is CASSSGTRGYEQYF.

The chain combines TRBV30 with TRBJ2-2; a weak D match, TRBD1 (6 bases). This CDR3 is 13 amino acids long. The V end lost 4 bases, the J end lost 5 bases, and 11 bases lay between the germline ends. Germline CDR1 reads GTSNPN; CDR2 reads SVGIG (reference sequence). CDR3 sequence reads: CAWTGTSTGELFF. In DNA form, the CDR3 reads TGTGCCTGGACCGGGACATCTACCGGGGAGCTGTTTTTT. The variable domain in full, completed from reference TRBV30 and TRBJ2-2, reads SQTIHQWPATLVQPVGSPLSLECTVEGTSNPNLYWYRQAAGRGLQLLFYSVGIGQISSEVPQNLSASRPQDRQFILSSKKLLLSDSGFYLCAWTGTSTGELFFGEGSRLTVL.

J is TRBJ2-7 and V is TRBV13; TRBD2 agrees at 16 bases. J was trimmed by 0 bases and V by 5 bases; bases with no gene match: 7. The germline V gene encodes CDR1 PRHDT and CDR2 FYEKMQ (reference sequence). The CDR3 extends over 18 amino acids. The CDR3 DNA reads as TGTGCCAGCAGCCTGGGACTAGCGGGGGGGCCTTCCTCCTACGAGCAGTACTTC. Translation gives CASSLGLAGGPSSYEQYF.

The chain joins TRBV14 to TRBJ2-3; 8 positions agree with TRBD2. With V trimmed by 4 bases and J by 4 bases, 16 bases remained unmatched. Germline V gene sequence: CDR1 SGHDN, CDR2 FVKESK. This CDR3 comprises 18 residues. The CDR3 protein is CASSPLVISGSRSDTQYF. The DNA for the CDR3 is TGTGCCAGCAGCCCTTTGGTGATAAGCGGGAGCCGGTCAGATACGCAGTATTTT.

The chain is built from TRBV12-3 or TRBV12-4 and TRBJ1-1; D gene ambiguous. V gave up 2 bases and J gave up 8 bases, with 9 bases separating them. The CDR3 totals 12 residues. The CDR3 bases are TGTGCCAGCAGTTTACGTCAACGGGAAGCTTTCTTT. It specifies CASSLRQREAFF.

This chain connects TRBV5-6 to TRBJ2-3; D gene unclear. Trimming took off 0 bases at V and 3 bases at J, with 17 bases between the two ends. This CDR3 contains 17 residues. The germline CDR1 and CDR2 sequences are SGHDT and YYEEEE. The CDR3 reads CASSLALPRQITDTQYF. The DNA of the CDR3 is TGTGCCAGCAGCTTGGCTTTACCCCGCCAGATTACAGATACGCAGTATTTT.

The chain links TRBV15 to TRBJ1-6, with 7 bases aligning to TRBD1. CDR1 is LNHNV, CDR2 YYDKDF, per germline (reference sequence). The CDR3 sequence is 15 residues long. Trimming at V came to 5 bases and at J to 6 bases, leaving 7 bases not matched to a gene. CDR3 region: CATSLGTATNSPLHF. The DNA for the CDR3 is TGTGCCACCAGCCTAGGGACAGCTACTAATTCACCCCTCCACTTT. The full variable domain, completed using reference TRBV15 and TRBJ1-6, is DAMVIQNPRYQVTQFGKPVTLSCSQTLNHNVMYWYQQKSSQAPKLLFHYYDKDFNNEADTPDNFQSRRPNTSFCFLDIRSPGLGDTAMYLCATSLGTATNSPLHFGNGTRLTVT.

The chain carries TRBV9 and TRBJ2-1; 10 bases agree with TRBD2. The trim removed 0 bases at V and 9 bases at J, leaving 12 bases unmatched. This CDR3 is 17 amino acids long. Germline CDR1 reads SGDLS; CDR2 reads YYNGEE. CDR3 in amino acids: CASSVGLAGAATIEQFF. CDR3 in DNA: TGTGCCAGCAGCGTAGGGCTAGCGGGGGCGGCAACTATTGAGCAGTTCTTC.

This chain's CDR3 is CASSISSQAQSYGYTF. The CDR3, as DNA: TGTGCCAGTAGTATATCATCTCAGGCCCAATCCTATGGCTACACCTTC. The chain combines TRBV19 with TRBJ1-2, with D hard to call. The CDR3 has 16 residues. Germline CDR1 LNHDA, CDR2 SQIVND (reference sequence). The ends were cut back, 2 bases at V and 4 bases at J, with 17 bases in the middle. The entire variable domain, with the rest obtained from reference TRBV19 and TRBJ1-2, is as follows: DGGITQSPKYLFRKEGQNVTLSCEQNLNHDAMYWYRQDPGQGLRLIYYSQIVNDFQKGDIAEGYSVSREKKESFPLTVTSAQKNPTAFYLCASSISSQAQSYGYTFGSGTRLTVV.

The rearrangement uses TRBV10-2 and TRBJ2-7; no reliable D call. CDR1 is WSHSY, CDR2 SAAADI, per germline. There are 15 residues in the CDR3. Trimming removed 1 base at V and 3 bases at J, with 13 bases between. This chain's CDR3 is CASSELLDASYEQYF. The CDR3 region has the DNA TGCGCCAGCAGTGAGTTGCTTGATGCCAGCTACGAGCAGTACTTC.

In DNA form, the CDR3 reads TGTGCCAGCAGCTCTAACAGGGAATTGAGAGAGACCCAGTACTTC. Its protein product is CASSSNRELRETQYF. This chain joins TRBV5-8 and TRBJ2-5; possibly TRBD1 for D (6 bases). The V end was cut by 3 bases, the J end by 4 bases, with 16 bases between. Germline CDR1 is SGHTS and CDR2 is YDEGEE. The CDR3 contains 15 residues.

V and J are TRBV21-1 and TRBJ1-2; TRBD1 is the table's D call and was not checked against the DNA. TRBV21-1 is listed as a pseudogene. This CDR3 contains 19 residues. CDR3 in amino acids: CASSKKVGGQVRSDYGYTF. The CDR3, as DNA: TGTGCCAGCAGCAAAAAGGTGGGCGGACAGGTTAGATCAGACTATGGCTACACCTTC.

This chain connects TRBV7-8 to TRBJ1-1; the D gene is possibly TRBD1 (6 bases). The CDR3 runs 14 residues. Trimming removed 2 bases at V and 1 base at J, with 8 bases between. CDR1 and CDR2 (germline): SGHVS, FQNEAQ. In DNA, the CDR3 is TGTGCCAGCAGCTTAATAGGGGGGAACACTGAAGCTTTCTTT. Its protein product is CASSLIGGNTEAFF. The full variable domain, completed using reference TRBV7-8 and TRBJ1-1, is GAGVSQSPRYKVAKRGQDVALRCDPISGHVSLFWYQQALGQGPEFLTYFQNEAQLDKSGLPSDRFFAERPEGSVSTLKIQRTQQEDSAVYLCASSLIGGNTEAFFGQGTRLTVV.

V is TRBV5-1 and J is TRBJ2-1, with TRBD1 matching over 11 bases. The CDR3 is 17 residues long. The germline V gene has CDR1 SGHRS and CDR2 YFSETQ. With 5 bases clipped from V and 5 bases from J, the junction kept 12 bases outside the gene matches. DNA of the CDR3: TGCGCCAGCAGATCCCACCCCGGGACAGGGGGTAACAATGAGCAGTTCTTC. It is translated as CASRSHPGTGGNNEQFF.

This clone has just one count. This rearrangement joins TRBV10-3 to TRBJ1-6; tentative D call: TRBD1 (6 bases). The germline V and J ends were trimmed by 0 bases and 4 bases, with 13 bases remaining between them. CDR1 ENHRY and CDR2 SYGVKD come from the germline V gene. The CDR3 has 17 amino acids. CDR3: CAISESLQGKYNSPLHF. CDR3 nucleotide sequence: TGTGCCATCAGTGAGTCGTTACAGGGAAAGTATAATTCACCCCTCCACTTT.

This chain connects TRBV11-2 to TRBJ2-7, with a possible D match to TRBD2 (5 bases). The germline CDR1 and CDR2 sequences are SGHAT and FQNNGV. V was cut by 5 bases and J by 0 bases, with 14 bases left in between. The CDR3 runs 15 residues. The CDR3, as DNA: TGTGCCAGCAGCGGGCGACAAGGGAGCTCCTACGAGCAGTACTTC. Translated: CASSGRQGSSYEQYF.

CDR3 coding DNA: TGTGCCAGCACCCCCCGCGTGGGAGGCAATGAGCAGTTCTTC. Translating it yields CASTPRVGGNEQFF. The rearrangement joins TRBV9 to TRBJ2-1, with D possibly matching TRBD2 (6 bases). V was cut by 6 bases and J by 6 bases, with 16 bases left in between. CDR1 is SGDLS, CDR2 YYNGEE, per germline. There are 14 residues in the CDR3. Variable domain in full (rest from reference TRBV9 and TRBJ2-1): DSGVTQTPKHLITATGQRVTLRCSPRSGDLSVYWYQQSLDQGLQFLIQYYNGEERAKGNILERFSAQQFPDLHSELNLSSLELGDSALYFCASTPRVGGNEQFFGPGTRLTVL.

This clone was seen only once. The chain employs TRBV2 and TRBJ2-3; the match to TRBD1 covers 7 bases. V shed 9 bases and J 0 bases; nucleotides not matched to a gene: 9. CDR1 is SNHLY and CDR2 is FYNNEI in the germline V gene. The length of the CDR3 is 15 residues. CDR3 DNA sequence: TGTGCCAGTGAGGTTCAGGGACAGAGCACAGATACGCAGTATTTT. This gives the protein CASEVQGQSTDTQYF. The variable domain in full, with the rest retrieved from reference TRBV2 and TRBJ2-3, is EPEVTQTPSHQVTQMGQEVILRCVPISNHLYFYWYRQILGQKVEFLVSFYNNEISEKSEIFDDQFSVERPDGSNFTLKIRSTKLEDSAMYFCASEVQGQSTDTQYFGPGTRLTVL.